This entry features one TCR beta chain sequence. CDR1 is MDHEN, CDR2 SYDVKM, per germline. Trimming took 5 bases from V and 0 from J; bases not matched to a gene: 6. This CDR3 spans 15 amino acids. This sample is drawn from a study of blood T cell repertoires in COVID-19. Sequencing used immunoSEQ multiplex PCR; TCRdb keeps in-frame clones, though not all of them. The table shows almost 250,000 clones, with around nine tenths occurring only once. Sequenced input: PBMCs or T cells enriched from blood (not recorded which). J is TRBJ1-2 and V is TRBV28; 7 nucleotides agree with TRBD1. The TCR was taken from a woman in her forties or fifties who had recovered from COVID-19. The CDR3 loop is CASSLSTGANYGYTF. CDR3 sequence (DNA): TGTGCCAGCAGTCTCTCAACAGGGGCTAACTATGGCTACACCTTC.